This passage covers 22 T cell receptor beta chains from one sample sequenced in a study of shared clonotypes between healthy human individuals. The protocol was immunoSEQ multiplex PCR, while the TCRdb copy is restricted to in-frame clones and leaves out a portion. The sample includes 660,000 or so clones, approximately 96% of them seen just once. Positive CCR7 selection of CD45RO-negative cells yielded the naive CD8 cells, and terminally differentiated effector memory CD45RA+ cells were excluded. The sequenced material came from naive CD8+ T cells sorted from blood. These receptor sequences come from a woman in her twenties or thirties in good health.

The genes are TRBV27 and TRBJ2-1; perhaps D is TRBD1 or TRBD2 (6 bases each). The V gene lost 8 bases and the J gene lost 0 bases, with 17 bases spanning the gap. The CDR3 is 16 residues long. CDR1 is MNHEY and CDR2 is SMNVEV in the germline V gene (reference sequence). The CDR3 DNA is TGTGCCAGCTACCTAACGGGGGCGAGCTCCTACAATGAGCAGTTCTTC. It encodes CASYLTGASSYNEQFF.

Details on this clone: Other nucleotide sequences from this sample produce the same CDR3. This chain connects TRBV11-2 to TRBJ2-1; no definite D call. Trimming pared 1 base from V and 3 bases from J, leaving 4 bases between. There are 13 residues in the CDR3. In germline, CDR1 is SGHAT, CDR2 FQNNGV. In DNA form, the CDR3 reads TGTGCCAGCAGCTTAGGAGGCTACAATGAGCAGTTCTTC. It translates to CASSLGGYNEQFF.

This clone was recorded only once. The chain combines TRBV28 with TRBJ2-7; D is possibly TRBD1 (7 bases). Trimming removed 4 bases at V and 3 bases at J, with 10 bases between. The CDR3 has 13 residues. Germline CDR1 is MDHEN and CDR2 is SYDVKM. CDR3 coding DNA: TGTGCCAGCAGTTCAGGGGGGAACTACGAGCAGTACTTC. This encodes CASSSGGNYEQYF.

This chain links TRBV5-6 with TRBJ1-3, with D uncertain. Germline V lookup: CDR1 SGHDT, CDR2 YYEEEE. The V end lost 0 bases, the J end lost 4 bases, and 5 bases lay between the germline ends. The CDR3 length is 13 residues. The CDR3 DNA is TGTGCCAGCAGCTTGGGGATCGGAAACACCATATATTTT. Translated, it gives CASSLGIGNTIYF. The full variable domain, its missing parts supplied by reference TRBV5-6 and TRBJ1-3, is DAGVTQSPTHLIKTRGQQVTLRCSPKSGHDTVSWYQQALGQGPQFIFQYYEEEERQRGNFPDRFSGHQFPNYSSELNVNALLLGDSALYLCASSLGIGNTIYFGEGSWLTVV.

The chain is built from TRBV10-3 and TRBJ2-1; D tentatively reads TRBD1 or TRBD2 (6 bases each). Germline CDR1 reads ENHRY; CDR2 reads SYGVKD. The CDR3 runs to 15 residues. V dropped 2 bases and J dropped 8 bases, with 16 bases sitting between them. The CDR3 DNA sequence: TGTGCCATCAGTGAGCAACCGGAGGGGGGCGATGAGCAGTTCTTC. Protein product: CAISEQPEGGDEQFF.

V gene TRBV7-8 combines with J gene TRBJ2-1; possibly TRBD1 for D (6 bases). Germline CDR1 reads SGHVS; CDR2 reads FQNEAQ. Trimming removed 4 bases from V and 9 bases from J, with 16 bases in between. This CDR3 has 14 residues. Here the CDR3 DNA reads TGTGCCAGCAGCTACGGAGGACAGATCAGTGAGCAGTTCTTC. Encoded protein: CASSYGGQISEQFF.

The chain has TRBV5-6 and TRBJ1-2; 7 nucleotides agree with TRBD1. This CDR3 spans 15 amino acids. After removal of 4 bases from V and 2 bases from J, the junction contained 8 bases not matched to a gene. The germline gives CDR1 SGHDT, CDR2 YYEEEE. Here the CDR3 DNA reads TGTGCCAGCAGCACGGGTGGGACAGCGAACTATGGCTACACCTTC. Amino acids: CASSTGGTANYGYTF.

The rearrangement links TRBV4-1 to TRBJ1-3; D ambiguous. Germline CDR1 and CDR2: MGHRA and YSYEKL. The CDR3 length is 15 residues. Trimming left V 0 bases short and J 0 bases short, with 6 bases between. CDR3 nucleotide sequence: TGCGCCAGCAGCCAAGATCAGAGCTCTGGAAACACCATATATTTT. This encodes CASSQDQSSGNTIYF.

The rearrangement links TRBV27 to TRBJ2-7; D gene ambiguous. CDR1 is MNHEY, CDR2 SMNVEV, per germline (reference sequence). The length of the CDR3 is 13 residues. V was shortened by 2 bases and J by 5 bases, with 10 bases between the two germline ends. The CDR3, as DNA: TGTGCCAGCAGTTTAGCCCTCAGCGACGAGCAGTACTTC. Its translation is CASSLALSDEQYF.

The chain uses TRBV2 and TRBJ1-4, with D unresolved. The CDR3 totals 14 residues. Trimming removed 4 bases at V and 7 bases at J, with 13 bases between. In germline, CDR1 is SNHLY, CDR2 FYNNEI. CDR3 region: CASSGVGQTEKLFF. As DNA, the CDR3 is TGTGCCAGCAGTGGAGTCGGCCAGACTGAAAAACTGTTTTTT.

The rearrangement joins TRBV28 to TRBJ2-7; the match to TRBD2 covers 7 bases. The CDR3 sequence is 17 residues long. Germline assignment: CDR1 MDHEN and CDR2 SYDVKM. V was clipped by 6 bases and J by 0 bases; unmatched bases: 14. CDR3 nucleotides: TGTGCCAGCAGCGAACACCCACGGGGGGTCTTCTCCTACGAGCAGTACTTC. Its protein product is CASSEHPRGVFSYEQYF.

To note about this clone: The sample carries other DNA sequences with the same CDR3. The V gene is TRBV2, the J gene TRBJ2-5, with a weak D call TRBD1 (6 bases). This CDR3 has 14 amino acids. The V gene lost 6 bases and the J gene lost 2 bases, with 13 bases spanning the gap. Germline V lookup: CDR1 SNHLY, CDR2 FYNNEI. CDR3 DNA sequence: TGTGCCAGCAGGACCCCAAGGGGGCAAGAGACCCAGTACTTC. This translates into CASRTPRGQETQYF.

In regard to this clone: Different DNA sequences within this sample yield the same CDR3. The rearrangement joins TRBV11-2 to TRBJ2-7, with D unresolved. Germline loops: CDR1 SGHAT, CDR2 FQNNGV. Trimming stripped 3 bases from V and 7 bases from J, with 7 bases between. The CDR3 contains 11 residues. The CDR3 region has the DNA TGTGCCAGCAGCTTGCTGGGGGAGCAGTACTTC. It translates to CASSLLGEQYF.

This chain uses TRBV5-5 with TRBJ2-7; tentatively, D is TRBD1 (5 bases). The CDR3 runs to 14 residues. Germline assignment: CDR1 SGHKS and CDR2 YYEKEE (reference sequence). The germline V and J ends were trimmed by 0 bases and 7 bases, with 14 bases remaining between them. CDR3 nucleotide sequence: TGTGCCAGCAGCTTGGTGTCAGGGTATGAAGAGCAGTACTTC. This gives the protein CASSLVSGYEEQYF.

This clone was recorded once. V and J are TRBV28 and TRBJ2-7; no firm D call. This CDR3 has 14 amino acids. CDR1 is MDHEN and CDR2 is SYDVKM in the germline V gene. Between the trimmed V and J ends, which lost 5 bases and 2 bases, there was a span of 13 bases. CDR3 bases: TGTGCCAGCAGTCCGCTCAGGCCGCCCTACGAGCAGTACTTC. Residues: CASSPLRPPYEQYF.

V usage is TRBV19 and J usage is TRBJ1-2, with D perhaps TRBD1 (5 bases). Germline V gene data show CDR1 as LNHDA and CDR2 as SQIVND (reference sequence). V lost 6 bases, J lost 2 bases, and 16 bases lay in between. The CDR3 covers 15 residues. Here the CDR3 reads CASSPGQLPNYGYTF. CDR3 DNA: TGTGCCAGTAGCCCTGGACAACTTCCGAACTATGGCTACACCTTC.

CDR3 protein: CASSIDRSTNYGYTF. The CDR3 DNA follows: TGTGCCAGTAGTATTGACAGAAGTACTAACTATGGCTACACCTTC. V is TRBV19 and J is TRBJ1-2, with TRBD1 as a possible D gene (5 bases). Trimming shortened V by 3 bases and J by 0 bases, and 11 bases separated the two germline ends. Germline CDR1 and CDR2: LNHDA and SQIVND (reference sequence). This CDR3 comprises 15 residues.

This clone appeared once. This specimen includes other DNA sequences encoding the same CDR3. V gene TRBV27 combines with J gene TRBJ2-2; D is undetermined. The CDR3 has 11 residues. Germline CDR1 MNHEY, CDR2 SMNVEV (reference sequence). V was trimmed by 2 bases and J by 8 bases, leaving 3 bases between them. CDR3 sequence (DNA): TGTGCCAGCAGTTTAGCGGGGGAGCTGTTTTTT. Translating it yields CASSLAGELFF.

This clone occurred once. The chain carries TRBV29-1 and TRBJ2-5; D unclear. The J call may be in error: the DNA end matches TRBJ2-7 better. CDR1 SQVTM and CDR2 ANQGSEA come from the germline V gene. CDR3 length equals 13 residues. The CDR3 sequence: CSVEGVDSYEQYF. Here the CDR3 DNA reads TGCAGCGTTGAAGGTGTGGATTCCTACGAGCAGTACTTC.

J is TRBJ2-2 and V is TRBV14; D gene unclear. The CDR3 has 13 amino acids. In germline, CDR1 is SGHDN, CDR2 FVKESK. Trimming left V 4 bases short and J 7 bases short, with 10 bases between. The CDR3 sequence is CASSPTSGGELFF. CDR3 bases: TGTGCCAGCAGCCCTACCTCCGGCGGGGAGCTGTTTTTT.

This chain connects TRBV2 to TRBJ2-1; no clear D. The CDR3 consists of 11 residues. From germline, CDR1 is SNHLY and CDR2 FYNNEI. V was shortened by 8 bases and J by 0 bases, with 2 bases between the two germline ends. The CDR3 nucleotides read TGTGCCAGCCTCTCCTACAATGAGCAGTTCTTC. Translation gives CASLSYNEQFF.

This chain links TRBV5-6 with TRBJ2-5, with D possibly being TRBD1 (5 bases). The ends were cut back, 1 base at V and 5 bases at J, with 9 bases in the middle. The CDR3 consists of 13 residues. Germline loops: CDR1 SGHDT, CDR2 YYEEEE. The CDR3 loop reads CASSLQGPETQYF. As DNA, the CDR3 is TGTGCCAGCAGCTTGCAGGGTCCCGAGACCCAGTACTTC.